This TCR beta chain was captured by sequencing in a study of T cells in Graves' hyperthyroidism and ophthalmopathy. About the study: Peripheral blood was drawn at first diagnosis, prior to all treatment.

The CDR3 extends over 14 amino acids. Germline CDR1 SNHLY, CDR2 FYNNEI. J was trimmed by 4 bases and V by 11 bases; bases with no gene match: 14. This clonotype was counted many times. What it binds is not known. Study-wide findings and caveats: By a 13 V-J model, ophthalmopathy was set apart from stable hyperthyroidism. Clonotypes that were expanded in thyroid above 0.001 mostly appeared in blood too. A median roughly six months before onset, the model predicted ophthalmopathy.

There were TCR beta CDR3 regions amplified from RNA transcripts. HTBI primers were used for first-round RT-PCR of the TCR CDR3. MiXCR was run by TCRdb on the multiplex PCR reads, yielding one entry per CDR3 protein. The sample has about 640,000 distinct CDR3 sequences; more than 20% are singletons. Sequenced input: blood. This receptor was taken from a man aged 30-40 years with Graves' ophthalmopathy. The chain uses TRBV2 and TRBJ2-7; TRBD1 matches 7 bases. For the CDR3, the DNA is TGTGCCTCCAACCCGGGGACAGTCCTATACGAGCAGTACTTC. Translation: CASNPGTVLYEQYF.